The next 4 T cell receptor beta chains were all read from a single sample in a study of PD-L1 blockade in urothelial cancer (dated by TCRdb to the late 2010s). The time point label of this sample denotes: peripheral blood 6 weeks after treatment start. The library relied on the immunoSEQ multiplex PCR assay. TCRdb stores this immuneACCESS table with in-frame sequences only. Part of the clones is absent; in the studies checked, under half of the shortfall reflects unresolved V genes, and no reason is known for the rest. The sample includes about 110,000 clones, with approximately 89% observed a single time. Clones ranked in the top ten supply about 4% of the sample. The specimen was PBMCs, collected around atezolizumab (anti-PD-L1) treatment. All receptors come from a man aged 55 to 70 with urothelial cancer.

This chain links TRBV27 with TRBJ1-5, with a weak D call TRBD1 (5 bases). V lost 1 base to trimming and J lost 6 bases, with 10 bases between them. Germline lookup yields CDR1 MNHEY and CDR2 SMNVEV (reference sequence). CDR3 length equals 14 residues. This chain's CDR3 is CASSLWGGGQPQHF. CDR3 coding DNA: TGTGCCAGCAGTTTATGGGGGGGAGGTCAGCCCCAGCATTTT.

The V and J genes are TRBV18 and TRBJ1-5, with D possibly TRBD1 on 5 matching bases. V was trimmed by 3 bases and J by 8 bases, leaving 17 bases between them. Germline lookup yields CDR1 KGHSH and CDR2 LQKENI. There are 15 residues in the CDR3. The CDR3 spells CASSPPGGEPKPQHF. DNA for the CDR3: TGTGCCAGCTCACCCCCCGGGGGGGAGCCCAAGCCCCAGCATTTT.

V usage is TRBV5-6 and J usage is TRBJ1-2; no firm D call. Trimming shortened V by 4 bases and J by 2 bases, and 9 bases separated the two germline ends. CDR1 is SGHDT, CDR2 YYEEEE, per germline. This CDR3 contains 13 residues. The CDR3 sequence is CASSPARNYGYTF. The CDR3 bases are TGTGCCAGCAGCCCAGCCAGGAACTATGGCTACACCTTC. The variable domain in full, completed from reference TRBV5-6 and TRBJ1-2, reads DAGVTQSPTHLIKTRGQQVTLRCSPKSGHDTVSWYQQALGQGPQFIFQYYEEEERQRGNFPDRFSGHQFPNYSSELNVNALLLGDSALYLCASSPARNYGYTFGSGTRLTVV.

The chain couples TRBV19 to TRBJ2-5, with D possibly being TRBD1 (6 bases). The CDR3 spans 15 residues. Looked up from germline, CDR1 is LNHDA and CDR2 is SQIVND (reference sequence). The V end was cut by 6 bases, the J end by 1 base, with 15 bases between. The CDR3 sequence: CASSAGTPSQETQYF. CDR3 sequence (DNA): TGTGCCAGTAGCGCCGGGACACCCTCCCAAGAGACCCAGTACTTC.